The clone carrying this T cell receptor beta chain was seen a few times. Its antigen is unknown. This sample is part of a study of T cells after yellow fever vaccination. Study-wide points: Researchers cautioned that FACS-sorted repertoires could harbor abundant clonotypes contaminating from the bulk population.

V gave up 1 base and J gave up 8 bases; unmatched junction bases: 10. CDR3 length equals 17 residues. Germline V gene sequence: CDR1 KGHSH, CDR2 LQKENI. TCRdb analysed the 5' RACE reads with MiXCR anew, one entry per CDR3 protein. The profile covers about 550,000 distinct CDR3 sequences, with about 19% appearing a single time and 14% taken by the ten largest. This clonotype was obtained from a man in his thirties or forties who received the YFV17D yellow fever vaccine. This chain connects TRBV18 to TRBJ2-1, with TRBD1 identical over 11 bases. This material consisted of PBMCs, taken 15 days after the yellow fever booster vaccination. CDR3 coding DNA: TGTGCCAGCTCACCACGGACAGGGGGCGCAGTGGACGATGAGCAGTTCTTC. Protein product: CASSPRTGGAVDDEQFF.